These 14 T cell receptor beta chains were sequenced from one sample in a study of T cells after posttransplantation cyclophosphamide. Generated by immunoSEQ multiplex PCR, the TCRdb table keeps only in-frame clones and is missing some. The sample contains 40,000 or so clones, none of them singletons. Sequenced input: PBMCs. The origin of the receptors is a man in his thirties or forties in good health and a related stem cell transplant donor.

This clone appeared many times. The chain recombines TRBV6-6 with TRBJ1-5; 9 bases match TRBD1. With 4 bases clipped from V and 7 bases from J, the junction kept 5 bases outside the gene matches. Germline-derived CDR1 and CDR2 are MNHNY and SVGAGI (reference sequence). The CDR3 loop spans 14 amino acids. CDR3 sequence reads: CASSFGQGSQPQHF. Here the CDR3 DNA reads TGTGCCAGCAGTTTCGGACAGGGGTCCCAGCCCCAGCATTTT.

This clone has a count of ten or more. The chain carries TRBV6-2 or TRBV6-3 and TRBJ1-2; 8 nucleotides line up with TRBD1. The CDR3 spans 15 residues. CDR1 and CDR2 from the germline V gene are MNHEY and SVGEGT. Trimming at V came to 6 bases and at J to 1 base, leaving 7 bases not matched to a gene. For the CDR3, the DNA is TGTGCCAGCAGCCACGGACAGGGCCATAACTATGGCTACACCTTC. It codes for CASSHGQGHNYGYTF.

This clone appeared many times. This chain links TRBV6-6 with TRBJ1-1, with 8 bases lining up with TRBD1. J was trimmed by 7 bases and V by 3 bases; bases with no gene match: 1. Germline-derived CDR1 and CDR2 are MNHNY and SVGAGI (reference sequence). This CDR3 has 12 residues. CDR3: CASSYGTGEAFF. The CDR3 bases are TGTGCCAGCAGTTATGGGACAGGTGAAGCTTTCTTT.

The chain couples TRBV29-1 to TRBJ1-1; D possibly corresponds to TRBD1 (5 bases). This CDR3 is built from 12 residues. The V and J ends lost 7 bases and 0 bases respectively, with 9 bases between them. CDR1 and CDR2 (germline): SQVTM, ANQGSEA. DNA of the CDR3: TGCAGCGCAGACAGCATGAACACTGAAGCTTTCTTT. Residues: CSADSMNTEAFF.

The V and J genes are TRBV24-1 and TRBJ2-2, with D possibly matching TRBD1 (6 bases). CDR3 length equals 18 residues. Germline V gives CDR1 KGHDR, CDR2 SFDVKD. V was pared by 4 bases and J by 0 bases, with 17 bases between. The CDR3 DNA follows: TGTGCCACCAGTGACCACCCAGGACAGACGGCGAACACCGGGGAGCTGTTTTTT. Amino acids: CATSDHPGQTANTGELFF.

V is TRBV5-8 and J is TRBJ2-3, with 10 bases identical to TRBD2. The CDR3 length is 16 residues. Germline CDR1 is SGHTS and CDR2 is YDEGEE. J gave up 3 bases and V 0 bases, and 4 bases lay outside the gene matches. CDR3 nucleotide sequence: TGTGCCAGCAGCTTGGCCGCTAGCGGGGGAACAGATACGCAGTATTTT. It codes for CASSLAASGGTDTQYF.

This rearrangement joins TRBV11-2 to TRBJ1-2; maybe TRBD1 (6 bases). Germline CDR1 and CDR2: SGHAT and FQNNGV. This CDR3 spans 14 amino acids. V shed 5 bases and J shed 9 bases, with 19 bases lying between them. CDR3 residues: CASSQIDRPNRYTF. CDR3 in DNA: TGTGCCAGCAGCCAGATCGACAGGCCTAACCGCTACACCTTC.

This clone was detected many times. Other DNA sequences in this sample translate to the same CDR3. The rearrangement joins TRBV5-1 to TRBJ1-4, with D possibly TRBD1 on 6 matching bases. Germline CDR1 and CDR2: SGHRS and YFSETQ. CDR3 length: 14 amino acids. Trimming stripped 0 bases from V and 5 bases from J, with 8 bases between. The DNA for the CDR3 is TGCGCCAGCAGCTTGGGCCAGGGGAATGAAAAACTGTTTTTT. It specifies CASSLGQGNEKLFF.

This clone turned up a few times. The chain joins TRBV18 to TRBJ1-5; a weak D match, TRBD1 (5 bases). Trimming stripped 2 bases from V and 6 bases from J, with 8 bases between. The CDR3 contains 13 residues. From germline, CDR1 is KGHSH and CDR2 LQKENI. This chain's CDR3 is CASSPGRGQPQHF. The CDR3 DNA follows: TGTGCCAGCTCACCAGGAAGGGGTCAGCCCCAGCATTTT.

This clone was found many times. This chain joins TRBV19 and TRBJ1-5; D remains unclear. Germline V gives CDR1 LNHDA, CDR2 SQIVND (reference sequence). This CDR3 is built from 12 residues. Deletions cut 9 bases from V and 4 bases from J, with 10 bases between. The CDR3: CASSPRNQPQHF. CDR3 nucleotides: TGTGCCAGCAGTCCGAGGAATCAGCCCCAGCATTTT.

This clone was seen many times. CDR3 coding DNA: TGTGCCAGCTCCCTTGTGGGCGGGGGGGCCAAAGATACGCAGTATTTT. This translates into CASSLVGGGAKDTQYF. The chain carries TRBV18 and TRBJ2-3; 9 bases map to TRBD2. Unmatched junction bases numbered 12, after V lost 6 bases and J lost 5 bases. The CDR3 runs 16 residues. Germline V CDR1 and CDR2: KGHSH, LQKENI.

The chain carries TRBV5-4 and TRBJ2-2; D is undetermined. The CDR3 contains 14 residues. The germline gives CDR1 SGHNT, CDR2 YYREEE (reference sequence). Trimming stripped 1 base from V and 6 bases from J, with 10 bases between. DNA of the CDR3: TGTGCCAGCAGCTTGTTCGGGTCGTCCGGGGAGCTGTTTTTT. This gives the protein CASSLFGSSGELFF.

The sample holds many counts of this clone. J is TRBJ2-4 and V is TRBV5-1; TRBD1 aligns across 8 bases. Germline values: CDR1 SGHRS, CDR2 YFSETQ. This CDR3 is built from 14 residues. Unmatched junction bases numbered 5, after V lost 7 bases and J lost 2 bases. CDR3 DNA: TGCGCCAGCCGGGGACAGGTGACCAAAAACATTCAGTACTTC. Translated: CASRGQVTKNIQYF.

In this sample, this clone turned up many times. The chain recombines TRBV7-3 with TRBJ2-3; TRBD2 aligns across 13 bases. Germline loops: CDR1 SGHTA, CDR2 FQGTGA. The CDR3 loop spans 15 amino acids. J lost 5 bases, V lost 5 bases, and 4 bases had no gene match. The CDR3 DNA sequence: TGTGCCAGCAGCAAGGGACTAGCGGGGAAAGATACGCAGTATTTT. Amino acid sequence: CASSKGLAGKDTQYF.